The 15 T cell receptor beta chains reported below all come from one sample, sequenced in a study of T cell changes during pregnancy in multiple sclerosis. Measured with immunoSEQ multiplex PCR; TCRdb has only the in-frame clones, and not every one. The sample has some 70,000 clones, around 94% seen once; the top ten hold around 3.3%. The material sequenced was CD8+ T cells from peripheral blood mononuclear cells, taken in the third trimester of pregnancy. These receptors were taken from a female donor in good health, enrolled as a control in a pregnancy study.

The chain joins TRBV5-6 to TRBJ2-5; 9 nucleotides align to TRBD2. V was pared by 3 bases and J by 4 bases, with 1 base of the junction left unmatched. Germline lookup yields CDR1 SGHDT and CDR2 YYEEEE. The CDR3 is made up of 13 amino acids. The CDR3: CASSWTSAETQYF. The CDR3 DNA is TGTGCCAGCAGCTGGACTAGCGCAGAGACCCAGTACTTC.

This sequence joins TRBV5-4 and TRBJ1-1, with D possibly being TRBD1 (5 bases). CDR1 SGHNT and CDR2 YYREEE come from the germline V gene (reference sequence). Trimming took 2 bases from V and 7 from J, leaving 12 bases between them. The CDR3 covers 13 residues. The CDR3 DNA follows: TGTGCCAGCAGCTTAGCATTGGGGGGTGAAGCTTTCTTT. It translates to CASSLALGGEAFF.

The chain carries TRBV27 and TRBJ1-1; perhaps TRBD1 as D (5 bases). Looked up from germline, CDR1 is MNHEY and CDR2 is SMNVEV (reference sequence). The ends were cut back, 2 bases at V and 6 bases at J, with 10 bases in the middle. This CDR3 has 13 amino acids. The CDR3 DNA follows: TGTGCCAGCAGTTTAACCCCGACAGCTGAAGCTTTCTTT. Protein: CASSLTPTAEAFF.

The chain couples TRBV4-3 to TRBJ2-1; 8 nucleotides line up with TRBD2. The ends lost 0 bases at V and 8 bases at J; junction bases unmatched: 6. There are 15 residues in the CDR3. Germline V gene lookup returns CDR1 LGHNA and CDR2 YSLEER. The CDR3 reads CASSQDSGGADEQFF. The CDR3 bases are TGCGCCAGCAGCCAAGATTCGGGGGGGGCCGATGAGCAGTTCTTC.

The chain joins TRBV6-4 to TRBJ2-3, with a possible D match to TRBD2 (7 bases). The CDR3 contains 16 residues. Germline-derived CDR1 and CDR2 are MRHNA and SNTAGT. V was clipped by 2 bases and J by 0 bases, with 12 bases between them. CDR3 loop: CASSDGGGGSTDTQYF. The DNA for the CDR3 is TGTGCCAGCAGTGACGGGGGCGGGGGTAGCACAGATACGCAGTATTTT.

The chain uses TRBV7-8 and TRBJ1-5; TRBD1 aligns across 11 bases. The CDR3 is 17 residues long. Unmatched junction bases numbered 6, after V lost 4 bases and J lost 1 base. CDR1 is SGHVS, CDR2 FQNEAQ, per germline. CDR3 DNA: TGTGCCAGCAGCTCCGGGACAGGGGGTTCGAGCAATCAGCCCCAGCATTTT. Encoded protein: CASSSGTGGSSNQPQHF.

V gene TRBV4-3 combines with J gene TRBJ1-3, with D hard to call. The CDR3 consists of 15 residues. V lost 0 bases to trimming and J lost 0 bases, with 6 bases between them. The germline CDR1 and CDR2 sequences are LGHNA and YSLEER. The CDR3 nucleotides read TGCGCCAGCAGCCAAGATTTACACTCTGGAAACACCATATATTTT. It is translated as CASSQDLHSGNTIYF.

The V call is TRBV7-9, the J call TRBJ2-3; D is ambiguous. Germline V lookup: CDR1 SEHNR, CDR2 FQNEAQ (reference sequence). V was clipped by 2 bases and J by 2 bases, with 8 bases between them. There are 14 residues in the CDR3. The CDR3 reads CASSLLLLTDTQYF. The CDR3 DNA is TGTGCCAGCAGCTTACTACTACTCACAGATACGCAGTATTTT. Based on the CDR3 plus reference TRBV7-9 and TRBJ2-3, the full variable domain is DTGVSQNPRHKITKRGQNVTFRCDPISEHNRLYWYRQTLGQGPEFLTYFQNEAQLEKSRLLSDRFSAERPKGSFSTLEIQRTEQGDSAMYLCASSLLLLTDTQYFGPGTRLTVL.

The CDR3: CASSLEDRGNQPQHF. The CDR3 DNA sequence: TGTGCCAGCAGCTTGGAGGACAGGGGCAATCAGCCCCAGCATTTT. The chain employs TRBV5-5 and TRBJ1-5; 8 bases agree with TRBD1. Germline lookup yields CDR1 SGHKS and CDR2 YYEKEE (reference sequence). V shed 0 bases and J 2 bases; nucleotides not matched to a gene: 1. The CDR3 loop spans 15 amino acids.

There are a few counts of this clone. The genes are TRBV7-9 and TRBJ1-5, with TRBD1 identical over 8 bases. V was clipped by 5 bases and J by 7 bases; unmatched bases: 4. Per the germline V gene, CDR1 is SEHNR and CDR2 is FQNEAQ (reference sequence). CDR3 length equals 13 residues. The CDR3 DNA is TGTGCCAGCAGCATGGGGGACAGGCAGCCCCAGCATTTT. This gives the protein CASSMGDRQPQHF.

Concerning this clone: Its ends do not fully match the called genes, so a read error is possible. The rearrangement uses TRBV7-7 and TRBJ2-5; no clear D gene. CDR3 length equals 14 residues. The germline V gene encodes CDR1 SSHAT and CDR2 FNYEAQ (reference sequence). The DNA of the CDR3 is TGTGCTAGCAGCTTAGGGCCAGTGATGGAGACCCAGTACTTC. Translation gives CASSLGPVMETQYF.

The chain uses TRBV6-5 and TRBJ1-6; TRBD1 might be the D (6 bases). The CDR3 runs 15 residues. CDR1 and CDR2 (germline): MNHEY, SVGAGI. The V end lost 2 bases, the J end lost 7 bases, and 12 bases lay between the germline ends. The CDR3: CASSYEAGANSPLHF. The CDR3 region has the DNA TGTGCCAGCAGTTACGAGGCGGGGGCAAATTCACCCCTCCACTTT.

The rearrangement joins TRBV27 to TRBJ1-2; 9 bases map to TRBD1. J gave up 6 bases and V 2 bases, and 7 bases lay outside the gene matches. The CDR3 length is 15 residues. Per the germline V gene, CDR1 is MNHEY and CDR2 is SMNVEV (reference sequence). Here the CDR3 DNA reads TGTGCCAGCAGTTTAGGGACAGGGTCATTCAATGGCTACACCTTC. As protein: CASSLGTGSFNGYTF.

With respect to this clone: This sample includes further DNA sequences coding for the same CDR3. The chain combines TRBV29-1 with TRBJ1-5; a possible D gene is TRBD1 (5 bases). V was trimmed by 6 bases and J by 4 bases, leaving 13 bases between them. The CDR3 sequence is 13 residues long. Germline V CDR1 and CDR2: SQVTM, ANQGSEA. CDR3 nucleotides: TGCAGCGTCGGGGGGACTACTAATCAGCCCCAGCATTTT. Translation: CSVGGTTNQPQHF.

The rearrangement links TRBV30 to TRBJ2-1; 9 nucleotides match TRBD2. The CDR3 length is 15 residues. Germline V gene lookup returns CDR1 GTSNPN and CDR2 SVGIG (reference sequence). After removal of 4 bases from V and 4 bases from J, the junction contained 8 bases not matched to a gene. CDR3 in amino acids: CAWTPPSGEYNEQFF. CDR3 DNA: TGTGCCTGGACCCCTCCTAGCGGGGAATACAATGAGCAGTTCTTC.